The present TCR beta chain was sequenced within a study of cytomegalovirus exposure and HLA in healthy donors. A multiplex PCR was run with 60 Vbeta primers and 13 Jbeta primers. Generated by immunoSEQ multiplex PCR, the TCRdb table keeps only in-frame clones and is missing some. The sample contains about 170,000 clones, roughly 70% of which appear only once. The CDR3 is made up of 13 amino acids. Germline values: CDR1 SGHRS, CDR2 YFSETQ. The V end was cut by 0 bases, the J end by 6 bases, with 7 bases between. The sequencing sample was made of PBMCs. The chain links TRBV5-1 to TRBJ1-3; no clear D. The sequence derives from a girl under 18 in good health and CMV-seronegative. The CDR3 nucleotides read TGCGCCAGCAGCTTGGATGACTTAAACACCATATATTTT. As protein: CASSLDDLNTIYF.